Detailed here is one T cell receptor (beta chain). Its antigen is undetermined. The data are from a study of OX40 agonist ivuxolimab in advanced cancers. Overall study context: Three patients responded partially, comprising one with hepatocellular carcinoma and two with cutaneous melanoma.

Repertoires were generated with immunoSEQ multiplex PCR, while TCRdb's copy carries only in-frame clones and drops some. The table has some 80,000 clones, about 86% seen once. The germline CDR1 and CDR2 sequences are SGHRS and YFSETQ. This CDR3 has 14 residues. V lost 0 bases and J 7 bases, leaving 11 bases between the germline ends. General observations from the study: With doses of 0.1 to 3.0 mg/kg, CD4+ and CD8+ blood T cells had undergone clonal expansion by week 6.

Patients were ruled out by autoimmune disease history or systemic immunosuppression. Blood was sampled at baseline, cycle 4 day 1, and cycle 7 day 1. The sequence derives from an adult with an advanced solid tumor such as melanoma, head and neck, liver or kidney cancer. This sample comprised CD4+ or CD8+ T cells sorted from blood, obtained in a trial of the OX40 agonist ivuxolimab. The chain carries TRBV5-1 and TRBJ2-1, with D possibly TRBD1 on 7 matching bases. The CDR3 here is CASSLVSGGNEQFF. In nucleotides, the CDR3 is TGCGCCAGCAGCTTGGTGTCAGGGGGGAATGAGCAGTTCTTC.